Shown below are 8 T cell receptor beta chains from a single sample sequenced in a study of blood T cell repertoires in COVID-19. Some clones are missing from TCRdb's copy, which holds only in-frame ones; the method was immunoSEQ multiplex PCR. Of about 300,000 clones listed, approximately 91% are singletons. Specimen: PBMCs or T cells enriched from blood (not recorded which). Receptors originate from a man between 60 and 75 years old who had recovered from COVID-19.

J is TRBJ1-2 and V is TRBV28; D not resolved. CDR1 is MDHEN and CDR2 is SYDVKM in the germline V gene. V shed 5 bases and J shed 2 bases, with 9 bases lying between them. This CDR3 region has 13 residues. CDR3 nucleotides: TGTGCCAGCAGTCGAACGACAAACTATGGCTACACCTTC. Its protein is CASSRTTNYGYTF.

This chain joins TRBV5-8 and TRBJ1-1, with D unresolved. This CDR3 has 13 residues. CDR1 and CDR2 from the germline V gene are SGHTS and YDEGEE. The ends were cut back, 4 bases at V and 2 bases at J, with 9 bases in the middle. The CDR3 spells CASSAAQNTEAFF. DNA for the CDR3: TGTGCCAGCAGCGCGGCACAAAACACTGAAGCTTTCTTT.

This sequence joins TRBV28 and TRBJ2-3, with 9 positions matching TRBD1. V was clipped by 3 bases and J by 3 bases; unmatched bases: 4. The CDR3 sequence is 15 residues long. Germline V CDR1 and CDR2: MDHEN, SYDVKM. CDR3 in DNA: TGTGCCAGCAGTTTTGGGGACAGGGAGACAGATACGCAGTATTTT. Protein sequence: CASSFGDRETDTQYF. The entire variable domain, with the rest obtained from reference TRBV28 and TRBJ2-3, is as follows: DVKVTQSSRYLVKRTGEKVFLECVQDMDHENMFWYRQDPGLGLRLIYFSYDVKMKEKGDIPEGYSVSREKKERFSLILESASTNQTSMYLCASSFGDRETDTQYFGPGTRLTVL.

This chain uses TRBV2 with TRBJ2-1; 7 positions match TRBD1. Germline-derived CDR1 and CDR2 are SNHLY and FYNNEI. Unmatched junction bases numbered 5, after V lost 6 bases and J lost 6 bases. The length of the CDR3 is 13 residues. The CDR3 coding sequence is TGTGCCAGCAGCTCAGACAGGGTCAATGAGCAGTTCTTC. Translation: CASSSDRVNEQFF.

The chain combines TRBV14 with TRBJ2-2; D may be TRBD1 (6 bases). Germline CDR1 SGHDN, CDR2 FVKESK. Between the trimmed V and J ends, which lost 4 bases and 4 bases, there was a span of 13 bases. This CDR3 contains 15 residues. Here the CDR3 DNA reads TGTGCCAGCAGCCCCGTAGCAGGGGTCACCGGGGAGCTGTTTTTT. This translates into CASSPVAGVTGELFF. Variable domain in full (rest from reference TRBV14 and TRBJ2-2): EAGVTQFPSHSVIEKGQTVTLRCDPISGHDNLYWYRRVMGKEIKFLLHFVKESKQDESGMPNNRFLAERTGGTYSTLKVQPAELEDSGVYFCASSPVAGVTGELFFGEGSRLTVL.

The CDR3: CASSPVDRRSNTEAFF. The CDR3 nucleotides read TGTGCCAGCTCACCAGTGGACAGGAGATCAAACACTGAAGCTTTCTTT. This chain links TRBV18 with TRBJ1-1; 7 nucleotides match TRBD1. The length of the CDR3 is 16 residues. The ends lost 2 bases at V and 2 bases at J; junction bases unmatched: 8. Germline CDR1 reads KGHSH; CDR2 reads LQKENI.

This clone has just one count. As DNA, the CDR3 is TGTGCCAGCGGGGGACAGGGGAGGAACACTGAAGCTTTCTTT. Protein product: CASGGQGRNTEAFF. V and J are TRBV2 and TRBJ1-1; 10 bases are shared with TRBD1. The CDR3 totals 14 residues. Unmatched junction bases numbered 4, after V lost 8 bases and J lost 1 base. Germline CDR1 SNHLY, CDR2 FYNNEI.

V usage is TRBV19 and J usage is TRBJ2-5; D gene uncertain. V lost 4 bases and J lost 0, with 3 bases in between. From germline, CDR1 is LNHDA and CDR2 SQIVND (reference sequence). This CDR3 has 12 residues. CDR3 DNA sequence: TGTGCCAGTAGTAGAGACCAAGAGACCCAGTACTTC. Its protein is CASSRDQETQYF.